The TCR beta chain described here comes from a study of regulatory T cells in long-lasting Graves disease (dated by TCRdb to the early 2020s). With respect to the entire study: In the newly diagnosed Graves' disease group, patients had been taking antithyroid drugs for less than 3 months. Persistent Graves' disease patients were compared with newly diagnosed Graves' disease patients by peripheral blood TCR sequencing and RNA sequencing. A total of 35 or so samples underwent TCR sequencing: around 13 from persistent and about 20 from newly diagnosed Graves' disease patients. The study took place in China and was registered as a clinical trial.

The time point label here, explained by the study, means: newly diagnosed GD, antithyroid drugs for less than 3 months. RNA was extracted from PBMCs in TRIzol for both TCR sequencing and RNA sequencing. The diagnosis of Graves' disease followed American Thyroid Association guidelines. Patients for the study were recruited at an endocrinology department in Xi'an, China. From each patient, around 9 milliliters of peripheral blood was collected into an EDTA anticoagulant tube. Ficoll Paque Plus density gradient separation was used to isolate PBMCs, and no additional T cell sorting was done. An Agilent 2100 Bioanalyzer and agarose gel were used to check RNA quality, and a NanoDrop 2000 was used to measure RNA concentration. The V and J ends are trimmed by 2 bases and 2 bases, leaving 14 bases between them. Spanning cysteine to phenylalanine, the CDR3 consists of 16 amino acids. Only the CDR3 part of the read is kept: 48 bases, read in frame from the first base.

What the authors observed across the whole study: The small sample size was acknowledged by the authors as a limitation that may reduce accuracy. TRBV28, TRBJ1-2 and TRBJ2-5 were preferentially used in persistent disease, while TRBV20-1 and TRBJ2-1 were favored in newly diagnosed disease. Sequencing and analysis were restricted to the TCR beta chain. More public clonotypes were shared among persistent patients (under 3,000) than among newly diagnosed patients (roughly 1,000). Compared with newly diagnosed patients, patients with persistent Graves' disease had lower TCR Shannon entropy and fewer highly expanded clones, which suggests clonal expansion. Because the primary lesion, thyroid tissue, could not be accessed, the study looked at peripheral blood alone.

This clonotype was observed at least ten times. Its recognized antigen is unknown. No quality values exist for individual bases; no much larger clone is one base distant. The method behind the library was multiplex PCR. Instrument used: Illumina HiSeq 4000. CDR3 regions were amplified by Arm-PCR with iRepertoire HTBI primers to construct TCR beta libraries. PCR products were gel purified before sequencing. The paper's processing steps were these. Gene usage analysis of CDR3 amino acid clonotypes relied on the roughly 60 TRBV and about 13 TRBJ segments identified across samples. Filtered high-quality paired reads were merged into contigs using COPE and FqMerger. BLAST was used to align contigs to IMGT TRBV, TRBD and TRBJ reference genes, with CDR3 defined following IMGT. Clonotypes above 0.1% frequency were classified as highly expanded clones. Shannon entropy was used to measure repertoire diversity, and the Gini coefficient was used to measure V-J evenness. A clonotype was considered public if more than one individual shared it. TCRdb reran the public reads through fastp at Q25 and MiXCR, keeping productive beta chains. Identical CDR3 protein sequences are pooled into one entry, listed with their most common genes and DNA. TCRdb's processing, not the study's, gives the V and J calls here. In this sample the table shows more than 300,000 distinct CDR3 sequences, roughly 15% of which occur a single time. The ten biggest clones cover about 20% of the sample.

This receptor was taken from a female donor with Graves disease. The chain links TRBV12-3 or TRBV12-4 with TRBJ2-3; the D gene cannot be resolved reliably. This specimen was peripheral blood mononuclear cells (PBMCs), taken at new diagnosis, from a patient treated with antithyroid drugs. This receptor has the CDR3 CASSLRQNSLTDTQYF. The base sequence is TGTGCCAGCAGTTTACGGCAGAACTCCCTCACAGATACGCAGTATTTT.